The 21 T cell receptor beta chains given below trace back to one sample, sequenced in a study of blood T cell repertoires in COVID-19. The table came from immunoSEQ multiplex PCR; TCRdb's copy has only in-frame clones and leaves some out. Seen here are a few hundred thousand clones, 65% to 85% observed once, and the top ten hold roughly 1.3%. The sequencing input was peripheral blood. Receptors originate from a woman aged 45-65 years with acute or convalescent COVID-19.

The chain employs TRBV3-1 (or the pseudogene TRBV3-2) and TRBJ2-1, with TRBD2 matching over 16 bases. This CDR3 has 17 residues. Germline assignment: CDR1 LGHDT and CDR2 YNNKEL (reference sequence). V trimming: 4 bases; J trimming: 9 bases; junction bases outside the gene matches: 9. CDR3 protein: CASSRAGLAGGPLEQFF. DNA of the CDR3: TGTGCCAGCAGCCGCGCGGGACTAGCGGGGGGGCCCCTTGAGCAGTTCTTC.

The chain uses TRBV19 and TRBJ2-5; D remains ambiguous. CDR1 and CDR2 (germline): LNHDA, SQIVND (reference sequence). Trimming removed 1 base at V and 2 bases at J, with 5 bases between. The CDR3 is made up of 13 amino acids. This chain's CDR3 is CASSIAQQETQYF. The CDR3 DNA reads TGTGCCAGTAGTATAGCTCAGCAAGAGACCCAGTACTTC.

This clone was observed a single time. The chain uses TRBV9 and TRBJ2-3; D gene unclear. The CDR3 is made up of 14 amino acids. Per the germline V gene, CDR1 is SGDLS and CDR2 is YYNGEE. The ends were cut back, 3 bases at V and 4 bases at J, with 12 bases in the middle. The CDR3 DNA follows: TGTGCCAGCAGCGATCCGGTGGGCTCAGATACGCAGTATTTT. Protein: CASSDPVGSDTQYF. Using reference TRBV9 and TRBJ2-3 for the parts outside the CDR3, the full variable domain is DSGVTQTPKHLITATGQRVTLRCSPRSGDLSVYWYQQSLDQGLQFLIQYYNGEERAKGNILERFSAQQFPDLHSELNLSSLELGDSALYFCASSDPVGSDTQYFGPGTRLTVL.

This chain links TRBV30 with TRBJ1-1; 7 positions agree with TRBD1. The CDR3 length is 13 residues. J was trimmed by 1 base and V by 3 bases; bases with no gene match: 2. CDR1 is GTSNPN and CDR2 is SVGIG in the germline V gene (reference sequence). As DNA, the CDR3 is TGTGCCTGGAGCGCAGGGGGGAACACTGAAGCTTTCTTT. Its translation is CAWSAGGNTEAFF.

V usage is TRBV5-4 and J usage is TRBJ2-5, with D tentatively TRBD1 (5 bases). In germline, CDR1 is SGHNT, CDR2 YYREEE (reference sequence). Trimming removed 1 base at V and 4 bases at J, with 14 bases between. This CDR3 region has 15 residues. CDR3 nucleotide sequence: TGTGCCAGCAGCTTGCGTAGGGGCGAAGGAGAGACCCAGTACTTC. Translating gives CASSLRRGEGETQYF.

The V and J genes are TRBV6-7 and TRBJ1-6; D uncertain. TRBV6-7 is placed among ORFs of uncertain function. The CDR3 is made up of 13 amino acids. Trimming removed 6 bases at V and 8 bases at J, with 11 bases between. The CDR3 spells CASSTLTDSPLHF. CDR3 sequence (DNA): TGTGCCAGCAGCACTCTCACTGATTCACCCCTCCACTTT.

Comment on this clone: This sample also contains other DNA sequences that code for the same CDR3. The chain is built from TRBV19 and TRBJ1-1, with D hard to call. This CDR3 spans 12 amino acids. CDR1 and CDR2 from the germline V gene are LNHDA and SQIVND (reference sequence). The V gene lost 1 base and the J gene lost 5 bases, with 5 bases spanning the gap. The CDR3: CASSIAGTEAFF. CDR3 bases: TGTGCCAGTAGTATAGCGGGGACTGAAGCTTTCTTT.

The V and J genes are TRBV3-1 (or the pseudogene TRBV3-2) and TRBJ2-7; 7 bases map to TRBD2. The CDR3 totals 15 residues. V was clipped by 0 bases and J by 3 bases; unmatched bases: 5. CDR1 LGHDT and CDR2 YNNKEL come from the germline V gene (reference sequence). DNA for the CDR3: TGTGCCAGCAGCCAAGAACAGCGGGACTACTACGAGCAGTACTTC. The encoded protein is CASSQEQRDYYEQYF.

This clone was seen once. The chain is built from TRBV3-1 (or the pseudogene TRBV3-2) and TRBJ2-1; TRBD2 is a possible D gene (5 bases). Looked up from germline, CDR1 is LGHDT and CDR2 is YNNKEL (reference sequence). Trimming left V 0 bases short and J 7 bases short, with 10 bases between. There are 14 residues in the CDR3. The CDR3 reads CASSQDWERNEQFF. CDR3 nucleotides: TGTGCCAGCAGCCAAGATTGGGAGAGGAATGAGCAGTTCTTC.

J is TRBJ2-7 and V is TRBV5-5, with a weak D call TRBD2 (7 bases). The length of the CDR3 is 13 residues. CDR1 is SGHKS, CDR2 YYEKEE, per germline (reference sequence). Trimming left V 5 bases short and J 3 bases short, with 12 bases between. CDR3 region: CASSWGGVYEQYV. DNA of the CDR3: TGTGCCAGCAGTTGGGGGGGCGTCTACGAGCAGTACGTC.

Only one count was recorded for this clone. V is TRBV7-9 and J is TRBJ1-2, with TRBD1 matching over 9 bases. The CDR3 runs 15 residues. V shed 4 bases and J 5 bases; nucleotides not matched to a gene: 8. Germline CDR1 and CDR2: SEHNR and FQNEAQ (reference sequence). CDR3 nucleotides: TGTGCCAGCAGCTCCTGGGACAGGGCTGAATATGGCTACACCTTC. Its translation: CASSSWDRAEYGYTF. The entire variable domain, with the rest obtained from reference TRBV7-9 and TRBJ1-2, is as follows: DTGVSQNPRHKITKRGQNVTFRCDPISEHNRLYWYRQTLGQGPEFLTYFQNEAQLEKSRLLSDRFSAERPKGSFSTLEIQRTEQGDSAMYLCASSSWDRAEYGYTFGSGTRLTVV.

V and J are TRBV6-5 and TRBJ1-3; TRBD1 is a possible D gene (6 bases). Germline loops: CDR1 MNHEY, CDR2 SVGAGI. Trimming took 0 bases from V and 0 from J, leaving 9 bases between them. This CDR3 is 16 amino acids long. CDR3 sequence reads: CASSYSLQGSGNTIYF. CDR3 nucleotide sequence: TGTGCCAGCAGTTACTCGTTACAGGGCTCTGGAAACACCATATATTTT.

The chain carries TRBV7-9 and TRBJ1-1; D remains ambiguous. This CDR3 is 11 amino acids long. Trimming shortened V by 7 bases and J by 11 bases, and 14 bases separated the two germline ends. Looked up from germline, CDR1 is SEHNR and CDR2 is FQNEAQ (reference sequence). The DNA for the CDR3 is TGTGCCAGCATTGATTTGGAGGAGGCTTTCTTT. Its protein product is CASIDLEEAFF.

V and J are TRBV2 and TRBJ1-6; 9 bases map to TRBD1. The junction had 10 bases not matched to a gene; V was cut back by 7 bases and J by 9 bases. Per germline, CDR1 SNHLY and CDR2 FYNNEI. The CDR3 runs 15 residues. The CDR3 region is CASTIPGQGFSPLHF. The CDR3 coding sequence is TGTGCCAGCACCATCCCGGGACAGGGTTTTTCACCCCTCCACTTT.

The rearrangement links TRBV20-1 to TRBJ1-5; tentatively, D is TRBD1 (5 bases). The V and J ends lost 3 bases and 7 bases respectively, with 13 bases between them. CDR3 size: 13 residues. CDR1 and CDR2 (germline): DFQATT, SNEGSKA (reference sequence). CDR3 bases: TGCAGTGCTAGTCTGCAGGGTGGCCAGCCCCAGCATTTT. This sequence encodes CSASLQGGQPQHF.

J is TRBJ2-5 and V is TRBV24-1, with TRBD2 matching 8 bases. The germline CDR1 and CDR2 sequences are KGHDR and SFDVKD. The CDR3 is 14 amino acids. V shed 9 bases, J shed 4 bases, and the junction held 9 bases outside the gene matches. The CDR3 region is CATARGGEGETQYF. The CDR3 coding sequence is TGTGCCACCGCTCGGGGGGGGGAAGGAGAGACCCAGTACTTC.

The chain joins TRBV3-1 (or the pseudogene TRBV3-2) to TRBJ1-3; no definite D call. CDR1 is LGHDT, CDR2 YNNKEL, per germline (reference sequence). V was trimmed by 2 bases and J by 0 bases, leaving 8 bases between them. The length of the CDR3 is 15 residues. The CDR3: CASSQPVLSGNTIYF. The CDR3 DNA follows: TGTGCCAGCAGCCAACCAGTCCTCTCTGGAAACACCATATATTTT.

This chain connects TRBV27 to TRBJ2-7; TRBD1 is a possible D gene (6 bases). The V end was cut by 8 bases, the J end by 5 bases, with 19 bases between. Germline CDR1 is MNHEY and CDR2 is SMNVEV (reference sequence). The CDR3 covers 14 residues. The CDR3 DNA is TGTGCCAGCGGTCGCAACAGGGTTTGGGACGAGCAGTACTTC. The encoded protein is CASGRNRVWDEQYF.

The chain has TRBV2 and TRBJ1-2, with D hard to call. This CDR3 is 11 amino acids long. Germline assignment: CDR1 SNHLY and CDR2 FYNNEI. The V and J ends lost 6 bases and 7 bases respectively, with 9 bases between them. For the CDR3, the DNA is TGTGCCAGCAGGGGTGGCGGTGGCTACACCTTC. Translation gives CASRGGGGYTF.

This clone turned up a few times. The genes are TRBV3-1 (or the pseudogene TRBV3-2) and TRBJ1-6; D remains unclear. V lost 1 base and J lost 5, with 3 bases in between. Germline V gene lookup returns CDR1 LGHDT and CDR2 YNNKEL (reference sequence). CDR3 length: 13 amino acids. CDR3 in amino acids: CASSQADNSPLHF. In DNA, the CDR3 is TGTGCCAGCAGCCAAGCCGATAATTCACCCCTCCACTTT.

This chain uses TRBV7-8 with TRBJ2-1; maybe TRBD1 (6 bases). Germline-derived CDR1 and CDR2 are SGHVS and FQNEAQ. Trimming stripped 3 bases from V and 8 bases from J, with 8 bases between. The CDR3 spans 12 residues. CDR3 in amino acids: CASSFYRDEQFF. The CDR3 bases are TGTGCCAGCAGCTTCTACAGGGATGAGCAGTTCTTC.